This T cell receptor beta chain originates from a study of blood T cell repertoires in COVID-19. Study-wide background: Specimens from acute and convalescent COVID-19 originated in the United States, Italy and Spain. The analysed material was cDNA or gDNA that came from T cells, B-cell-depleted T cells, or PBMCs.

Authors' processing steps: Cell counts per sample came from amplifying reference gene primers. The assay was immunoSEQ multiplex PCR, and TCRdb's table has in-frame clones only and misses some. The V and J calls and the clone size are those of that table, but D and trimming were determined from the DNA. The table has about 150,000 clones, 75% to 80% seen once. Sample: peripheral blood. The TCR originated in an elderly man with acute or convalescent COVID-19.

CDR3 sequence: CASSYTGTRGDTQYF. The CDR3 DNA reads as TGTGCCAGCAGCTACACCGGGACTCGAGGAGATACGCAGTATTTT. J is TRBJ2-3 and V is TRBV9, with D possibly matching TRBD2 (6 bases). CDR3 length equals 15 residues. Trimming removed 4 bases at V and 5 bases at J, with 17 bases between. Germline values: CDR1 SGDLS, CDR2 YYNGEE.